This T cell receptor (beta chain) is drawn from a study of cytomegalovirus exposure and HLA in healthy donors. As to this clone: No antigen is known for it.

This CDR3 is built from 16 residues. V lost 1 base, J lost 9 bases, and 9 bases stayed unmatched. Germline lookup yields CDR1 LGHNA and CDR2 YSLEER. The study, taken as a whole, reports: No immune exposure information besides CMV serostatus was available. In a later analysis, most CMV-associated TCR beta chains appeared HLA-restricted.

The PCR used 60 Vbeta and 13 Jbeta primers. Sequencing was performed with immunoSEQ multiplex PCR; in TCRdb, only in-frame clones are kept and a portion is missing. The sample has 100,000 to 150,000 clones, and its top ten clones hold 2.5% to 3%. Each donor's status was that of a healthy bone marrow donor. What was sequenced was PBMCs. This chain joins TRBV4-3 and TRBJ2-1, with 10 bases aligning to TRBD1. This receptor was identified in a man aged 25 to 40 in good health and CMV-seronegative. The chain's CDR3 is CASSQGVGQGFTEQFF. In DNA, the CDR3 is TGCGCCAGCAGCCAAGGGGTGGGACAGGGGTTCACTGAGCAGTTCTTC.